This T cell receptor (beta chain) was sequenced for a study of graft-versus-host responses after intestinal transplantation. Across the study: Multivisceral, liver-intestinal, or isolated intestinal transplants were received by the recipients.

Clones were sequenced by immunoSEQ multiplex PCR, and TCRdb holds only the in-frame ones, with some missing. Of 60,000 to 65,000 clones listed, more than 85% are singletons. The CDR3 loop spans 16 amino acids. Germline CDR1 MDHEN, CDR2 SYDVKM. V dropped 2 bases and J dropped 6; count of bases not matched to a gene: 9. To note about this clone: The antigen is not known.

The sequence came from a human donor who was the organ donor for an intestinal transplant. The sequenced sample was unstimulated CD8+ T cells sorted from spleen or lymph node cells, obtained before transplant. The J gene is TRBJ1-4, the V gene TRBV28, with 7 bases aligning to TRBD1. CDR3 sequence (DNA): TGTGCCAGCAGTTTAGGAGACAGGGAGTTTTATGAAAAACTGTTTTTT. Translated, it gives CASSLGDREFYEKLFF.